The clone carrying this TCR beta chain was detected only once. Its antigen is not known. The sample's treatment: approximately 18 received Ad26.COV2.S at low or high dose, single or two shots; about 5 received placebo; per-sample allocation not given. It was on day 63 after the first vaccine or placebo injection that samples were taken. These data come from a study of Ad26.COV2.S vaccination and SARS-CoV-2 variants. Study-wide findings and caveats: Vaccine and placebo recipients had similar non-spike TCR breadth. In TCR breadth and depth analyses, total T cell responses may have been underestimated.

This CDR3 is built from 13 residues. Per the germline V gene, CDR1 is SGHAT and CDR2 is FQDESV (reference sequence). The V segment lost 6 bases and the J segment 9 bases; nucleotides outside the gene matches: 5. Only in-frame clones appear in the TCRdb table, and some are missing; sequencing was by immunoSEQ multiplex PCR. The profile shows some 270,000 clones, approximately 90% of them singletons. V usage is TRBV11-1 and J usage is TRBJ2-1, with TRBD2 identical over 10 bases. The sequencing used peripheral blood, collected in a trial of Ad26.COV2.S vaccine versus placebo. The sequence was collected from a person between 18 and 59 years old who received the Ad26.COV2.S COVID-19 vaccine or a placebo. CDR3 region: CASRAGGPGEQFF. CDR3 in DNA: TGTGCCAGCAGAGCGGGAGGGCCGGGTGAGCAGTTCTTC.